The 21 T cell receptor beta chains given below trace back to one sample, sequenced in a study of control samples from healthy donors and cancer patients. The assay was immunoSEQ multiplex PCR, and TCRdb's table has in-frame clones only and misses some. The sample has about 58,000 clones, over 75% seen once; the top ten hold 12%. Sequenced sample: PBMCs. These receptors came from a woman aged 55-69 years with lung cancer.

This chain's CDR3 is CAWTNPHRDEQFF. The CDR3 DNA follows: TGTGCCTGGACCAACCCCCACCGCGATGAGCAGTTCTTC. The chain recombines TRBV30 with TRBJ2-1; D is unclear. With 4 bases removed from V and 8 bases from J, the gap between germline ends came to 15 bases. CDR1 is GTSNPN, CDR2 SVGIG, per germline (reference sequence). The CDR3 length is 13 residues. The complete variable domain, with remaining parts taken from reference TRBV30 and TRBJ2-1, reads SQTIHQWPATLVQPVGSPLSLECTVEGTSNPNLYWYRQAAGRGLQLLFYSVGIGQISSEVPQNLSASRPQDRQFILSSKKLLLSDSGFYLCAWTNPHRDEQFFGPGTRLTVL.

The V gene is TRBV18, the J gene TRBJ1-2, with D possibly being TRBD1 (6 bases). Trimming stripped 2 bases from V and 8 bases from J, with 21 bases between. Germline CDR1 reads KGHSH; CDR2 reads LQKENI. The CDR3 has 16 residues. The CDR3 DNA sequence: TGTGCCAGCTCACCAAGGGTAGCAATGGACAGTGAAGGCTACACCTTC. Its protein is CASSPRVAMDSEGYTF.

The V and J genes are TRBV7-8 and TRBJ2-4, with TRBD2 matching 15 bases. V shed 6 bases, J shed 8 bases, and the junction held 14 bases outside the gene matches. CDR1 SGHVS and CDR2 FQNEAQ come from the germline V gene. The CDR3 is 18 residues long. CDR3 sequence (DNA): TGTGCCAGCAGTCAGAAAGGGACTAGCGGGAGGCCTCAGGACATTCAGTACTTC. This gives the protein CASSQKGTSGRPQDIQYF.

The gene calls are TRBV6-1 and TRBJ2-7; D gene unclear. CDR3 size: 16 residues. Germline V gives CDR1 MNHNS, CDR2 SASEGT. V was trimmed by 3 bases and J by 4 bases, leaving 19 bases between them. CDR3 region: CASSDPSRNQLYEQYF. CDR3 in DNA: TGTGCCAGCAGTGATCCGTCTCGCAACCAGCTATACGAGCAGTACTTC.

In its sample, this clone was seen once. This chain uses TRBV12-3 or TRBV12-4 with TRBJ2-1; 7 nucleotides align to TRBD2. The CDR3 is 13 amino acids. Unmatched junction bases numbered 12, after V lost 10 bases and J lost 9 bases. The CDR3 sequence is CATIRAGVGEQFF. The DNA for the CDR3 is TGTGCCACCATCCGGGCGGGAGTCGGTGAGCAGTTCTTC.

The CDR3 sequence: CASSPTVGWPQHF. The CDR3, as DNA: TGTGCCAGCAGCCCTACCGTGGGCTGGCCCCAGCATTTT. The V and J genes are TRBV28 and TRBJ1-5, with D unresolved. The CDR3 sequence is 13 residues long. Germline-derived CDR1 and CDR2 are MDHEN and SYDVKM. Trimming took 6 bases from V and 9 from J, leaving 15 bases between them.

The rearrangement joins TRBV6-6 to TRBJ1-1; 9 nucleotides line up with TRBD1. The ends lost 5 bases at V and 6 bases at J; junction bases unmatched: 7. Germline V gene sequence: CDR1 MNHNY, CDR2 SVGAGI (reference sequence). This CDR3 has 14 residues. The CDR3 is CASSQTGGASEAFF. CDR3 coding DNA: TGTGCCAGCAGTCAGACAGGGGGAGCCTCTGAAGCTTTCTTT.

The chain joins TRBV2 to TRBJ2-7; the D gene is possibly TRBD1 (6 bases). The CDR3 is 14 residues long. Germline CDR1 is SNHLY and CDR2 is FYNNEI. The V and J ends lost 3 bases and 0 bases respectively, with 9 bases between them. The CDR3 DNA follows: TGTGCCAGCAGTGACGTAGGGGGCTCCTACGAGCAGTACTTC. This sequence encodes CASSDVGGSYEQYF.

The rearrangement joins TRBV5-1 to TRBJ2-1; D perhaps matches TRBD1 (6 bases). CDR1 is SGHRS, CDR2 YFSETQ, per germline. V was pared by 1 base and J by 2 bases, with 10 bases between. The CDR3 is made up of 15 amino acids. The CDR3, as DNA: TGCGCCAGCAGCTTGTCAGGGGCAACCTACAATGAGCAGTTCTTC. Protein: CASSLSGATYNEQFF.

The gene calls are TRBV2 and TRBJ1-5; D ambiguous. The CDR3 has 13 residues. Germline-derived CDR1 and CDR2 are SNHLY and FYNNEI. V was clipped by 1 base and J by 5 bases, with 6 bases between them. The CDR3 loop reads CASSEESDQPQHF. CDR3 DNA sequence: TGTGCCAGCAGTGAAGAAAGCGATCAGCCCCAGCATTTT.

This clone was counted a single time. V is TRBV13 and J is TRBJ1-1; 7 nucleotides match TRBD1. V gave up 4 bases and J gave up 4 bases; unmatched junction bases: 6. This CDR3 is 14 amino acids long. Germline V lookup: CDR1 PRHDT, CDR2 FYEKMQ (reference sequence). CDR3 sequence: CASSSSRGVTEAFF. Here the CDR3 DNA reads TGTGCCAGCAGCTCCTCCAGGGGGGTCACTGAAGCTTTCTTT.

The chain joins TRBV3-1 (or the pseudogene TRBV3-2) to TRBJ2-7; TRBD2 matches at 14 bases. J was trimmed by 2 bases and V by 3 bases; bases with no gene match: 0. The CDR3 covers 15 residues. In germline, CDR1 is LGHDT, CDR2 YNNKEL (reference sequence). This chain's CDR3 is CASSQGLAGAYEQYF. CDR3 DNA: TGTGCCAGCAGCCAGGGACTAGCGGGGGCCTACGAGCAGTACTTC.

V and J are TRBV6-5 and TRBJ2-6, with D perhaps matching TRBD1 or TRBD2 (5 bases each). The V end lost 8 bases, the J end lost 14 bases, and 16 bases lay between the germline ends. Germline V gene data show CDR1 as MNHEY and CDR2 as SVGAGI. The CDR3 covers 12 residues. CDR3 nucleotide sequence: TGTGCCAGCGAGGGGCTTTCCATTATCCTGACTTTC. Translated, it gives CASEGLSIILTF.

The chain links TRBV28 to TRBJ2-7; tentatively, D is TRBD1 (5 bases). The CDR3 runs 16 residues. The V end was cut by 4 bases, the J end by 6 bases, with 22 bases between. Germline CDR1 MDHEN, CDR2 SYDVKM. The CDR3 is CASSSRSLARTGEQYF. CDR3 sequence (DNA): TGTGCCAGCAGTTCCCGTTCTCTTGCCAGAACAGGCGAGCAGTACTTC. Filled out from reference TRBV28 and TRBJ2-7, the complete variable domain reads DVKVTQSSRYLVKRTGEKVFLECVQDMDHENMFWYRQDPGLGLRLIYFSYDVKMKEKGDIPEGYSVSREKKERFSLILESASTNQTSMYLCASSSRSLARTGEQYFGPGTRLTVT.

The chain recombines TRBV20-1 with TRBJ2-1; D perhaps matches TRBD2 (6 bases). CDR1 is DFQATT, CDR2 SNEGSKA, per germline (reference sequence). The ends were cut back, 3 bases at V and 7 bases at J, with 10 bases in the middle. CDR3 length: 12 residues. The CDR3 DNA sequence: TGCAGTGCTAGTGACGGGAGAAATGAGCAGTTCTTC. It translates to CSASDGRNEQFF.

The CDR3 is CASRERDRSSYEQYF. Written as DNA, the CDR3 is TGCGCCAGCAGGGAGAGGGACAGGAGCTCCTACGAGCAGTACTTC. The V gene is TRBV5-1, the J gene TRBJ2-7; TRBD1 agrees at 8 bases. The J segment lost 0 bases and the V segment lost 5 bases, leaving 7 bases of the junction unmatched. The CDR3 runs to 15 residues. Germline assignment: CDR1 SGHRS and CDR2 YFSETQ.

The chain carries TRBV5-1 and TRBJ1-1; D is ambiguous. V was clipped by 1 base and J by 3 bases, with 13 bases between them. The germline V gene has CDR1 SGHRS and CDR2 YFSETQ. The CDR3 spans 15 residues. The CDR3 coding sequence is TGCGCCAGCAGCTTGTTAGTCCCGGGAGACACTGAAGCTTTCTTT. It translates to CASSLLVPGDTEAFF.

The chain has TRBV9 and TRBJ2-7; no firm D call. Germline loops: CDR1 SGDLS, CDR2 YYNGEE. This CDR3 is built from 15 residues. The V gene lost 4 bases and the J gene lost 3 bases, with 17 bases spanning the gap. The CDR3 coding sequence is TGTGCCAGCAGCCCCTCCCCGTCCCCGGGCTACGAGCAGTACTTC. Translation: CASSPSPSPGYEQYF.

This clone was detected a few times. This rearrangement joins TRBV4-2 to TRBJ1-3, with D unclear. CDR1 and CDR2 from the germline V gene are LGHNA and YNFKEQ. The CDR3 is 13 residues long. Between the trimmed V and J ends, which lost 0 bases and 4 bases, there was a span of 4 bases. The CDR3 DNA reads TGTGCCAGCAGCCAAGATAAGGGAAACACCATATATTTT. Its translation: CASSQDKGNTIYF.

The V call is TRBV29-1, the J call TRBJ1-3, with TRBD1 identical over 10 bases. V trimming: 6 bases; J trimming: 2 bases; junction bases outside the gene matches: 16. The CDR3 runs to 18 residues. Germline CDR1 and CDR2: SQVTM and ANQGSEA. CDR3 protein: CSVGGGPGQGTAGNTIYF. In nucleotides, the CDR3 is TGCAGCGTCGGGGGGGGCCCGGGACAGGGGACGGCTGGAAACACCATATATTTT.

This rearrangement joins TRBV5-4 to TRBJ1-2, with a weak D call TRBD1 (6 bases). There are 13 residues in the CDR3. Germline V CDR1 and CDR2: SGHNT, YYREEE (reference sequence). Trimming stripped 2 bases from V and 7 bases from J, with 12 bases between. CDR3 sequence: CASSFPGGSGYTF. The CDR3 DNA reads as TGTGCCAGCAGCTTCCCCGGGGGCAGTGGCTACACCTTC.